The entry below describes one T cell receptor (beta chain). The antigen is undetermined. Repertoires were generated with immunoSEQ multiplex PCR, while TCRdb's copy carries only in-frame clones and drops some. The sample consists of around 63,000 clones, roughly nine tenths of them appearing once. The sample comes from a study of OX40 agonist ivuxolimab in advanced cancers. Study-level background: An agonistic anti-OX40 (CD134) antibody, ivuxolimab, was used to treat the patients. A male proportion of about 80% was recorded, with mean age about 60 years and range roughly 20 to 90. Findings and caveats of the study: Among some nonresponders, normalized T-cell clonal expansion was also low.

The length of the CDR3 is 13 residues. The germline V and J ends were trimmed by 3 bases and 2 bases, with 7 bases remaining between them. Germline V gene lookup returns CDR1 KGHSH and CDR2 LQKENI. This receptor was identified in an adult with an advanced solid tumor such as melanoma, head and neck, liver or kidney cancer. This specimen consisted of CD4+ or CD8+ T cells sorted from blood, obtained in a trial of the OX40 agonist ivuxolimab. The V call is TRBV18, the J call TRBJ2-5, with D tentatively TRBD1 (6 bases). CDR3 coding DNA: TGTGCCAGCTCACCTGACAGGCAAGAGACCCAGTACTTC. As protein: CASSPDRQETQYF.